The entry below describes one TCR beta chain. Its specificity is unknown. The data belong to a study of T cell responses to AZD1222 COVID-19 vaccine. General observations from the study: Baseline serostatus was positive in only a handful of AZD1222 recipients. Clonal diversity was possibly underestimated, and the donors were mostly white British, with more females. Sampling that yielded the repertoires occurred only after the peak T cell response. There were vaccine-associated CD4 TCRs across spike, dominant at 160-218 and 743-854.

The germline V gene encodes CDR1 SGHRS and CDR2 YFSETQ. The CDR3 extends over 19 amino acids. V was trimmed by 0 bases and J by 1 base, leaving 19 bases between them. TCRdb's copy holds only in-frame clones and misses some; the assay was immunoSEQ multiplex PCR. In the table there are roughly 120,000 clones, 80% to 90% of which are singletons. V gene TRBV5-1 combines with J gene TRBJ2-2; D is perhaps TRBD1 or TRBD2 (6 bases each). Sequenced material: peripheral blood, taken on day 0 of AZD1222 vaccination. The sequence came from an adult in good health. The CDR3 protein is CASSLVPGDSGGNTGELFF. The CDR3 DNA reads TGCGCCAGCAGCTTGGTTCCAGGGGATAGCGGTGGGAACACCGGGGAGCTGTTTTTT.